This record looks at one T cell receptor beta chain sequence and its context. Its target is unknown. The data were obtained in a study of long-term antiretroviral therapy in people with HIV. The immunoSEQ assay was v3.0, run at survey level. Sequencing was performed with immunoSEQ multiplex PCR; in TCRdb, only in-frame clones are kept and a portion is missing. The profile covers some 21,000 clones, with around 83% appearing a single time and 5.6% taken by the ten largest. At least two post-ART and at least one pre-ART PBMC sample were available for each donor. Study-wide results and caveats: Pre-ART clonal expansion yielded clones that dominated the repertoire at all time points. The study found that diversity rose after ART but stayed below transplant donor controls. Comparison with controls showed narrower CDR3 length ranges in HIV repertoires.

CDR3 length: 16 amino acids. Germline-derived CDR1 and CDR2 are LNHDA and SQIVND (reference sequence). Germline trimming cut 5 bases from V and 2 bases from J; bases unmatched to any gene: 9. The sequenced sample was unsorted PBMCs, obtained 0.2 years after starting antiretroviral therapy. This TCR derives from a young woman with HIV. The chain has TRBV19 and TRBJ2-1, with 7 bases identical to TRBD1. The CDR3 protein is CASSFPGQGAYNEQFF. The CDR3, as DNA: TGTGCCAGTAGTTTCCCCGGGCAGGGGGCCTACAATGAGCAGTTCTTC.